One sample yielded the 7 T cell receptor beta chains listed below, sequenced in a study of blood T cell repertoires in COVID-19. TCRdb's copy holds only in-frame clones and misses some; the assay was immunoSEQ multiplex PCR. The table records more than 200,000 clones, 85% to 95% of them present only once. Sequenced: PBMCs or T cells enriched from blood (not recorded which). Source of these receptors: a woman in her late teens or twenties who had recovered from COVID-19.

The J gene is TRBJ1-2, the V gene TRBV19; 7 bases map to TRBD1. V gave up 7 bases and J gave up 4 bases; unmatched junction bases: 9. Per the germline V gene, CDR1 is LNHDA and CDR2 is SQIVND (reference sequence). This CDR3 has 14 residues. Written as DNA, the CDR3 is TGTGCCAGTACCCACAGGGGCGACGGCTATGGCTACACCTTC. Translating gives CASTHRGDGYGYTF.

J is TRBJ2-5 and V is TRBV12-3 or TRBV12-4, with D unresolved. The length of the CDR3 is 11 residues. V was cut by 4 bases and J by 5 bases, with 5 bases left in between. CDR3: CASSSSETQYF. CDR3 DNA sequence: TGTGCCAGCAGTTCGTCGGAGACCCAGTACTTC.

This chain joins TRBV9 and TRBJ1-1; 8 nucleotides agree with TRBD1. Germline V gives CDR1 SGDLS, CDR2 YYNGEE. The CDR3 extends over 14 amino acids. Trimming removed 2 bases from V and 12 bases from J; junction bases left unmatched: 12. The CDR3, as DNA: TGTGCCAGCAGCGTTTCTTGGACAGGGAAAGGTCCTTTCTTT. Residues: CASSVSWTGKGPFF.

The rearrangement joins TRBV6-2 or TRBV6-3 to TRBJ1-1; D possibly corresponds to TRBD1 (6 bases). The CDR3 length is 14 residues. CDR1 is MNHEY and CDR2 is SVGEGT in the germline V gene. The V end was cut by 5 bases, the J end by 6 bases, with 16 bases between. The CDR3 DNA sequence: TGTGCCAGCAGTCGGGGTGGGGGCGTCTCTGAAGCTTTCTTT. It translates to CASSRGGGVSEAFF.

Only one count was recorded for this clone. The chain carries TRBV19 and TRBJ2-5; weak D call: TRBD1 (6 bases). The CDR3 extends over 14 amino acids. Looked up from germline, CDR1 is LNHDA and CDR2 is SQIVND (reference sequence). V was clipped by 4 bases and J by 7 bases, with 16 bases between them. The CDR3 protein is CASSKPGKQGTQYF. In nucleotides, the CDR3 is TGTGCCAGTAGTAAGCCAGGGAAACAGGGGACCCAGTACTTC.

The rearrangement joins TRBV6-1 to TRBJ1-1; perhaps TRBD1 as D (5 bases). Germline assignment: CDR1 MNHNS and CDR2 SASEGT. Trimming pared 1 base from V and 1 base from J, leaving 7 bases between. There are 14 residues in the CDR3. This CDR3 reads CASSEGQRNTEAFF. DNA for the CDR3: TGTGCCAGCAGTGAAGGACAGCGGAACACTGAAGCTTTCTTT.

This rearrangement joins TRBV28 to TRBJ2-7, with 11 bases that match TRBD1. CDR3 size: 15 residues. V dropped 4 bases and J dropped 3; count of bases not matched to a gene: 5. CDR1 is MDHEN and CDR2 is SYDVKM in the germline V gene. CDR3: CASSSSGTGGYEQYF. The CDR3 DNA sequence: TGTGCCAGCAGTTCGTCCGGGACAGGGGGCTACGAGCAGTACTTC.